What follows are 2 T cell receptor beta chains derived from one specimen sequenced in a study of T-cell memory formation after mild COVID-19. MiXCR was run by TCRdb on the 5' RACE reads, yielding one entry per CDR3 protein. The sample holds 45,000 to 65,000 distinct CDR3 sequences, approximately 9.1% seen once. The sample comprised PBMCs or a T cell subset sorted from them (not recorded which). Receptors originate from an adult woman who had mild COVID-19 (a few samples of this study predate the infection). Cell type and time point are not known.

The chain joins TRBV20-1 to TRBJ2-3, with 9 bases fitting TRBD2. The CDR3 length is 15 residues. Germline V gene data show CDR1 as DFQATT and CDR2 as SNEGSKA (reference sequence). The junction had 10 bases not matched to a gene; V was cut back by 3 bases and J by 6 bases. CDR3 sequence (DNA): TGCAGTGCTAGGGGGACTAGCCTCGATATCGATACGCAGTATTTT. Translation gives CSARGTSLDIDTQYF.

The rearrangement joins TRBV15 to TRBJ2-1; D remains unclear. CDR3 length: 16 residues. The germline gives CDR1 LNHNV, CDR2 YYDKDF (reference sequence). Trimming shortened V by 3 bases and J by 5 bases, and 17 bases separated the two germline ends. Here the CDR3 DNA reads TGTGCCACCAGCAGGGCCCCGTGGCCGCTCGACAATGAGCAGTTCTTC. Encoded protein: CATSRAPWPLDNEQFF. Combining the CDR3 with reference TRBV15 and TRBJ2-1 gives the whole variable domain DAMVIQNPRYQVTQFGKPVTLSCSQTLNHNVMYWYQQKSSQAPKLLFHYYDKDFNNEADTPDNFQSRRPNTSFCFLDIRSPGLGDTAMYLCATSRAPWPLDNEQFFGPGTRLTVL.